These 27 T cell receptor beta chains came from one sample sequenced in a study of cytomegalovirus exposure and HLA in healthy donors. With 60 Vbeta and 13 Jbeta primers, the PCR was carried out. Sequencing used immunoSEQ multiplex PCR; TCRdb keeps in-frame clones, though not all of them. The sample carries tens of thousands of clones, roughly two thirds recorded once. The source material was PBMCs. The source of these receptors is a man between 60 and 75 years old in good health and CMV-seropositive.

This rearrangement joins TRBV7-3 to TRBJ2-1, with D perhaps TRBD1 (6 bases). This CDR3 contains 14 residues. Germline assignment: CDR1 SGHTA and CDR2 FQGTGA. V was cut by 5 bases and J by 7 bases, with 15 bases left in between. As DNA, the CDR3 is TGTGCCAGCAGCCCAACAACAGGGATGAATGAGCAGTTCTTC. This translates into CASSPTTGMNEQFF.

CDR3 in amino acids: CASSLGVDGYTF. As DNA, the CDR3 is TGTGCCAGCAGCTTGGGAGTTGATGGCTACACCTTC. The chain links TRBV5-5 to TRBJ1-2; D not certain. Germline assignment: CDR1 SGHKS and CDR2 YYEKEE (reference sequence). CDR3 size: 12 residues. Deletions cut 0 bases from V and 6 bases from J, with 6 bases between.

In this sample, this clone turned up a few times. This sequence joins TRBV11-2 and TRBJ2-5; TRBD2 aligns across 9 bases. With V trimmed by 5 bases and J by 2 bases, 9 bases remained unmatched. The CDR3 is 16 amino acids. Germline values: CDR1 SGHAT, CDR2 FQNNGV. This chain's CDR3 is CASSPRASGVQETQYF. As DNA, the CDR3 is TGTGCCAGCAGCCCCCGAGCTAGCGGGGTACAAGAGACCCAGTACTTC.

This rearrangement joins TRBV2 to TRBJ2-3; tentatively, D is TRBD2 (7 bases). The V end lost 4 bases, the J end lost 2 bases, and 13 bases lay between the germline ends. The V gene's germline CDR1 is SNHLY and CDR2 FYNNEI. This CDR3 comprises 15 residues. CDR3: CASSAGGRDTDTQYF. As DNA, the CDR3 is TGTGCCAGCAGTGCGGGGGGCCGGGACACAGATACGCAGTATTTT.

J is TRBJ2-3 and V is TRBV29-1; 10 nucleotides match TRBD1. V lost 7 bases and J lost 5; bases outside the gene matches: 9. Per germline, CDR1 SQVTM and CDR2 ANQGSEA. There are 14 residues in the CDR3. The CDR3 DNA follows: TGCAGCGGGAACGGACAGGGGGGGGGAGATACGCAGTATTTT. This sequence encodes CSGNGQGGGDTQYF.

V and J are TRBV27 and TRBJ2-7; no firm D call. The CDR3 is 17 amino acids. The ends were cut back, 5 bases at V and 4 bases at J, with 24 bases in the middle. Germline loops: CDR1 MNHEY, CDR2 SMNVEV (reference sequence). CDR3 sequence (DNA): TGTGCCAGCAGTCCGTACCCAAGGCCGGGTAGAGGTTACGAGCAGTACTTC. Its protein product is CASSPYPRPGRGYEQYF.

The V call is TRBV5-6, the J call TRBJ2-4; unclear D gene. Trimming stripped 0 bases from V and 7 bases from J, with 14 bases between. The CDR3 contains 15 residues. Germline V gene sequence: CDR1 SGHDT, CDR2 YYEEEE. CDR3 region: CASSLVGSSKNIQYF. CDR3 nucleotide sequence: TGTGCCAGCAGCTTGGTGGGCAGTTCAAAGAACATTCAGTACTTC.

The rearrangement uses TRBV29-1 and TRBJ1-2, with D perhaps TRBD1 (6 bases). Germline V lookup: CDR1 SQVTM, CDR2 ANQGSEA. Deletions cut 4 bases from V and 1 base from J, with 10 bases between. CDR3 length equals 13 residues. The CDR3 is CSVGKGDNYGYTF. The CDR3 coding sequence is TGCAGCGTTGGTAAGGGGGATAACTATGGCTACACCTTC.

The chain has TRBV19 and TRBJ1-1; D gene uncertain. Trimming cost V 1 base and J 7 bases, with 7 bases left between them. Germline CDR1 and CDR2: LNHDA and SQIVND (reference sequence). The CDR3 has 12 residues. The CDR3 reads CASSIGQIEAFF. The CDR3 DNA is TGTGCCAGTAGTATAGGGCAGATTGAAGCTTTCTTT.

V and J are TRBV7-3 and TRBJ1-2; D ambiguous. Between the trimmed V and J ends, which lost 0 bases and 3 bases, there was a span of 11 bases. From germline, CDR1 is SGHTA and CDR2 FQGTGA. This CDR3 is 15 amino acids long. The CDR3 bases are TGTGCCAGCAGCTTAACGGGGTACGGGGACTATGGCTACACCTTC. Amino acid sequence: CASSLTGYGDYGYTF.

The chain carries TRBV6-1 and TRBJ2-1; perhaps TRBD1 as D (5 bases). The CDR3 runs to 17 residues. Germline V lookup: CDR1 MNHNS, CDR2 SASEGT. Trimming stripped 4 bases from V and 4 bases from J, with 20 bases between. The CDR3 region is CASSARPVGAGYNEQFF. As DNA, the CDR3 is TGTGCCAGCAGTGCACGTCCAGTAGGGGCTGGGTACAATGAGCAGTTCTTC.

The chain joins TRBV7-9 to TRBJ1-6, with D possibly being TRBD1 (6 bases). V shed 5 bases and J shed 0 bases, with 20 bases lying between them. The CDR3 contains 19 residues. Germline V gives CDR1 SEHNR, CDR2 FQNEAQ (reference sequence). The CDR3 spells CASSPGAGEFNSYNSPLHF. The CDR3 DNA is TGTGCCAGCAGCCCCGGGGCAGGGGAGTTTAACTCCTATAATTCACCCCTCCACTTT.

The chain recombines TRBV6-5 with TRBJ2-5; a possible D gene is TRBD1 (5 bases). V was trimmed by 2 bases and J by 7 bases, leaving 14 bases between them. The CDR3 consists of 14 residues. Germline V gene data show CDR1 as MNHEY and CDR2 as SVGAGI. Here the CDR3 reads CASSYGPGWATQYF. CDR3 DNA: TGTGCCAGCAGTTACGGCCCAGGGTGGGCGACCCAGTACTTC.

This chain joins TRBV4-1 and TRBJ1-5; no firm D call. Germline CDR1 MGHRA, CDR2 YSYEKL. The CDR3 extends over 17 amino acids. The germline V and J ends were trimmed by 2 bases and 2 bases, with 16 bases remaining between them. CDR3 loop: CASSQLPAPVGNQPQHF. The CDR3 DNA reads as TGCGCCAGCAGCCAACTGCCCGCACCGGTGGGCAATCAGCCCCAGCATTTT.

This clone was recorded only once. Here the CDR3 DNA reads TGTGCCAGCTCACCCCCCCCAGGGGGTAGGAGTCAGCCCCAGCATTTT. Translated: CASSPPPGGRSQPQHF. The rearrangement joins TRBV18 to TRBJ1-5; 7 nucleotides match TRBD1. This CDR3 region has 16 residues. The V gene end was trimmed by 3 bases and the J gene end by 6 bases; junction bases not matched to a gene: 11. From germline, CDR1 is KGHSH and CDR2 LQKENI.

The rearrangement links TRBV6-1 to TRBJ1-4; 7 bases align to TRBD1. The germline V gene has CDR1 MNHNS and CDR2 SASEGT. V dropped 7 bases and J dropped 0; count of bases not matched to a gene: 5. There are 15 residues in the CDR3. In DNA, the CDR3 is TGTGCCAGCATCCTCGGGACAGCAACTAATGAAAAACTGTTTTTT. Translation: CASILGTATNEKLFF.

The V gene is TRBV4-1, the J gene TRBJ1-4; D possibly corresponds to TRBD1 (5 bases). The ends were cut back, 0 bases at V and 8 bases at J, with 13 bases in the middle. This CDR3 is 15 amino acids long. Germline V gives CDR1 MGHRA, CDR2 YSYEKL. This CDR3 is CASSQDRQSIEKLFF. The CDR3 DNA reads TGCGCCAGCAGCCAAGATCGACAGTCTATAGAAAAACTGTTTTTT.

This clone is a singleton in its sample. The rearrangement joins TRBV5-8 to TRBJ2-7; TRBD1 matches 7 bases. CDR3 length equals 14 residues. The germline V gene has CDR1 SGHTS and CDR2 YDEGEE. The V and J ends lost 3 bases and 7 bases, in that order; junction bases with no gene match: 10. This CDR3 is CASSSTGMQIEQYF. For the CDR3, the DNA is TGTGCCAGCAGCTCGACAGGGATGCAGATAGAGCAGTACTTC.

The CDR3 loop is CASSAAGGRDGYTF. CDR3 sequence (DNA): TGTGCCAGCAGTGCAGCAGGGGGTCGCGATGGCTACACCTTC. The V gene is TRBV11-2, the J gene TRBJ1-2; 7 nucleotides agree with TRBD1. The germline gives CDR1 SGHAT, CDR2 FQNNGV. V lost 6 bases to trimming and J lost 6 bases; unmatched junction nucleotides: 10. This CDR3 comprises 14 residues.

The rearrangement joins TRBV7-3 to TRBJ2-1, with TRBD2 identical over 7 bases. This CDR3 region has 18 residues. The V and J ends lost 5 bases and 7 bases, in that order; junction bases with no gene match: 20. CDR1 and CDR2 from the germline V gene are SGHTA and FQGTGA. CDR3 sequence: CASSHPAGGRDVKNEQFF. The CDR3 region has the DNA TGTGCCAGCAGCCACCCCGCCGGGGGGAGGGACGTTAAGAATGAGCAGTTCTTC.

The chain recombines TRBV2 with TRBJ2-1, with a weak D call TRBD2 (6 bases). This CDR3 comprises 13 residues. Looked up from germline, CDR1 is SNHLY and CDR2 is FYNNEI. V shed 4 bases and J shed 8 bases, with 12 bases lying between them. CDR3 sequence reads: CASSARGIDEQFF. In DNA, the CDR3 is TGTGCCAGCAGTGCCCGCGGGATCGATGAGCAGTTCTTC.

This clone was seen only a few times. The chain has TRBV7-6 and TRBJ1-1; tentatively, D is TRBD1 (5 bases). The CDR3 runs 15 residues. Germline V lookup: CDR1 SGHVS, CDR2 FNYEAQ. V was cut by 5 bases and J by 1 base, with 14 bases left in between. The DNA for the CDR3 is TGTGCCAGCAGCCTATCAAGGGGCGGGAACACTGAAGCTTTCTTT. Translated, it gives CASSLSRGGNTEAFF.

The CDR3 region has the DNA TGTGCCAGCAGCTCGACTAGCGGGAATTACGAGCAGTACTTC. This sequence encodes CASSSTSGNYEQYF. The chain uses TRBV7-2 and TRBJ2-7; 11 bases map to TRBD2. CDR3 length: 14 residues. Germline V gene data show CDR1 as SGHTA and CDR2 as FQGNSA. V was clipped by 4 bases and J by 4 bases; unmatched bases: 3.

This clone came up a few times. The chain has TRBV19 and TRBJ1-5; perhaps TRBD1 as D (5 bases). V was shortened by 4 bases and J by 7 bases, with 8 bases between the two germline ends. CDR1 and CDR2 from the germline V gene are LNHDA and SQIVND (reference sequence). This CDR3 region has 12 residues. The CDR3 loop reads CASSKGIQPQHF. The CDR3 DNA reads as TGTGCCAGTAGTAAGGGGATACAGCCCCAGCATTTT.

The chain recombines TRBV2 with TRBJ1-5, with 9 bases identical to TRBD1. The CDR3 is made up of 14 amino acids. Trimming cost V 4 bases and J 4 bases; bases outside gene matches: 2. Germline-derived CDR1 and CDR2 are SNHLY and FYNNEI. CDR3 nucleotide sequence: TGTGCCAGCAGTGGGACAGGGGAAAATCAGCCCCAGCATTTT. Residues: CASSGTGENQPQHF.

The rearrangement joins TRBV30 to TRBJ2-7, with a weak D call TRBD1 (5 bases). The V gene's germline CDR1 is GTSNPN and CDR2 SVGIG (reference sequence). The CDR3 is 12 residues long. Trimming took off 5 bases at V and 5 bases at J, with 13 bases between the two ends. CDR3 bases: TGTGCCTGGGGCAGGGCGGTAAACGAGCAGTACTTC. Its translation is CAWGRAVNEQYF.

This chain connects TRBV28 to TRBJ2-6; 9 bases agree with TRBD1. The V and J ends lost 6 bases and 2 bases, in that order; junction bases with no gene match: 11. The V gene's germline CDR1 is MDHEN and CDR2 SYDVKM. The CDR3 runs 18 residues. The CDR3 reads CASSPLGTGRAGANVLTF. The CDR3 DNA is TGTGCCAGCAGCCCACTGGGGACAGGGAGGGCTGGGGCCAACGTCCTGACTTTC.